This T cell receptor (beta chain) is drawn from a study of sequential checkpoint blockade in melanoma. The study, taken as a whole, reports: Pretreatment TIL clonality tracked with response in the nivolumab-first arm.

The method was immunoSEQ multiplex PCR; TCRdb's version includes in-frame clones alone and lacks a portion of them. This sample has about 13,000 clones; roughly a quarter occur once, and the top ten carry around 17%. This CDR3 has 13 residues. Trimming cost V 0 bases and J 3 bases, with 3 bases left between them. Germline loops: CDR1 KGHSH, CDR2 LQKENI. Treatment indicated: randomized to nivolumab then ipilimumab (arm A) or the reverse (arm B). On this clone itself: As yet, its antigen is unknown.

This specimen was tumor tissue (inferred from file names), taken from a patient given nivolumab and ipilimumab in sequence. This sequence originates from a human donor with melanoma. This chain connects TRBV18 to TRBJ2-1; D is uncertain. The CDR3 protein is CASSPPGYNEQFF. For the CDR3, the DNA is TGTGCCAGCTCACCACCCGGCTACAATGAGCAGTTCTTC.